This TCR beta chain was captured by sequencing in a study of T-cell reconstitution after alpha-beta-depleted transplantation in children (TCRdb year 2016). Background for the entire study: The study quantitatively tracked T-cell immune reconstitution after TCRalphabeta/CD19-depleted allogeneic hematopoietic cell transplantation in children using TCR repertoire profiling.

The CDR3 measures 17 amino acids from cysteine to phenylalanine. This entry keeps only the CDR3 DNA: 51 bases, framed from base 1. CDR1 and CDR2 are drawn from the germline V gene (reference sequence): DFQATT, SNEGSKA. This clonotype was seen only a few times. Its antigen is currently not known. At one of its ends the junction is not consistent with the germline gene, which may arise from a read error. Summary of the overall study and its limitations: In some patients, high TCRbeta diversity at day 60 was attributed to recipient T cells and intrathymic progenitors that had survived conditioning. About two months after transplant, the apparently early recovery of alphabetaT-cell counts reportedly depended on just several hundred clones that had expanded rapidly and came from non-depleted graft cells. Over subsequent months, a decline in hyperexpanded clone frequencies was noted, and after one year, T-cell counts and TCRbeta diversity were mostly ascribed to newly produced T cells.

The treatment or condition label, read with the paper, signifies: allogeneic hematopoietic cell transplantation with graft depleted of TCRalphabeta T cells and CD19 B cells. TCRalphabeta/CD19-depleted allogeneic hematopoietic cell grafts were given to the transplant recipients, all of whom were children. Libraries were built with PCR. Sequencing relied on an Illumina HiSeq 2500. To normalize quantification of the TCRbeta repertoire, the TCR libraries were built with molecular barcoding that relied on unique molecular identifiers. Clones were called with MiXCR by TCRdb after fastp trimmed the public reads at Q25, and only in-frame beta chains were retained. Each entry merges the rows of one CDR3 protein and shows their most common DNA and genes. This sample has 600,000 to 800,000 distinct CDR3 sequences in its table, and about an eighth of those were observed once. The top ten hold roughly 0.84% of the sample.

The sequence links TRBV20-1 to TRBJ2-3; TRBD2 lines up with 7 middle nucleotides. The sequencing here drew on PBMCs, taken before TCRalphabeta/CD19-depleted stem cell transplant. This clonotype was obtained from a girl aged 2-9 years with congenital amegakaryocytic thrombocytopenia, due to receive a stem cell transplant. The bases are TGCTGTGCTAGAGGTCGGGGCGGGAGACTGAGCACAGATACGCAGTATTTT. Translated, this is CCARGRGGRLSTDTQYF.